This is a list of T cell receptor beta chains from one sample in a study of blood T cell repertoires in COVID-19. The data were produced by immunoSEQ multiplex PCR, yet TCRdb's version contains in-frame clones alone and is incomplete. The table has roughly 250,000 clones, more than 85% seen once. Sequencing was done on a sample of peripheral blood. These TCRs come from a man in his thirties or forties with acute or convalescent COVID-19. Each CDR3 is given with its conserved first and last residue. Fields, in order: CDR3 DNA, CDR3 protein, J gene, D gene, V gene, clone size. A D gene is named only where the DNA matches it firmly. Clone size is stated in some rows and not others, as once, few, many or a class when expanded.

TGCGCCAGCAGCTTGGATACACCCTACAATGAGCAGTTCTTC | CASSLDTPYNEQFF | TRBJ2-1 | NA | TRBV5-1 | NA
TGCGCCAGCAGCTCGGGGGGGACGCTTGGATACGAGCAGTACTTC | CASSSGGTLGYEQYF | TRBJ2-7 | TRBD2 | TRBV5-1 | once
TGTGCCAGCACCCCGAAGCCTCTATTAGCCGGGGAGCTGTTTTTT | CASTPKPLLAGELFF | TRBJ2-2 | NA | TRBV28 | NA
TGTGCCACCAGTCACCCGACAGGTTCCTACAATGAGCAGTTCTTC | CATSHPTGSYNEQFF | TRBJ2-1 | NA | TRBV24-1 | once
TGTGCCAGCAGCCCCCGGTCGGGGTCGTACCAAGAGACCCAGTACTTC | CASSPRSGSYQETQYF | TRBJ2-5 | NA | TRBV9 | NA
TGTGCCTGGAGCGCCGGGGACATCTACTTCCAAGAGACCCAGTACTTC | CAWSAGDIYFQETQYF | TRBJ2-5 | NA | TRBV30 | NA
TGTGCCAGCAGCGTAGGTGGGGCGGGAAATCAGCCCCAGCATTTT | CASSVGGAGNQPQHF | TRBJ1-5 | NA | TRBV9 | NA
TGTGCCAGCAGCTTAGGGACAGGGGGCGCGCCCGACAATGAGCAGTTCTTC | CASSLGTGGAPDNEQFF | TRBJ2-1 | TRBD1 | TRBV5-4 | NA
TGTGCCAGCAGCCCGACTAGCGGCACAGATACGCAGTATTTT | CASSPTSGTDTQYF | TRBJ2-3 | TRBD2 | TRBV9 | NA
TGTGCCAGCAGCTTATATCTAGGGGTGTTCTTC | CASSLYLGVFF | TRBJ2-1 | NA | TRBV7-8 | NA
TGTGCCTGGAGTACTTCCTTTTCGACCTACGAGCAGTACTTC | CAWSTSFSTYEQYF | TRBJ2-7 | NA | TRBV30 | NA
TGTGCCAGCAGCGCTGACAGGCCCTCTGGAAACACCATATATTTT | CASSADRPSGNTIYF | TRBJ1-3 | NA | TRBV7-9 | NA
TGTGCCAGCAGCTTACAGGGCCCAATGATCTCTGGGGCCAACGTCCTGACTTTC | CASSLQGPMISGANVLTF | TRBJ2-6 | NA | TRBV7-3 | NA
TGTGCCAGCAGCAGGACAGGTACGGACGGCTACACCTTC | CASSRTGTDGYTF | TRBJ1-2 | TRBD1 | TRBV7-3 | NA
TGTGCCAGCACTCGAGGACAGGGAAACACTGAAGCTTTCTTT | CASTRGQGNTEAFF | TRBJ1-1 | TRBD1 | TRBV6-6 | NA
TGTGCCAGCAGGAGACAGACCTCCTACGAGCAGTACTTC | CASRRQTSYEQYF | TRBJ2-7 | NA | TRBV27 | NA
TGTGCCAGCAGTTTAATGACGACAGGGAGGAATTCACCCCTCCACTTT | CASSLMTTGRNSPLHF | TRBJ1-6 | TRBD1 | TRBV27 | NA
TGTGCCAGCAGCTTCGGGACTCCAACTAGAGAGCAGTACTTC | CASSFGTPTREQYF | TRBJ2-7 | NA | TRBV7-9 | NA
TGTGCCAGCAGTAAGGGACAATCCCCTGAAGCTTTCTTT | CASSKGQSPEAFF | TRBJ1-1 | NA | TRBV2 | NA
TGTGCCAGCAGCACCCGGACAACTAGCACAGATACGCAGTATTTT | CASSTRTTSTDTQYF | TRBJ2-3 | NA | TRBV9 | NA
TGTGCCAGCAGTCAGGGGACCCTTTCGACTGAAGCTTTCTTT | CASSQGTLSTEAFF | TRBJ1-1 | NA | TRBV28 | NA
TGTGCCAGCAAGAGGGAAATAGTTTTAACCGGGGAGCTGTTTTTT | CASKREIVLTGELFF | TRBJ2-2 | NA | TRBV2 | once